One T cell receptor (beta chain) is described in this entry. Its antigen is unknown. Both 60 Vbeta primers and 13 Jbeta primers went into the PCR. TCRdb keeps only in-frame clones here, not all; method: immunoSEQ multiplex PCR. Here the sample spans about 170,000 clones, approximately 67% being singletons. This entry comes from a study of cytomegalovirus exposure and HLA in healthy donors. Study in general: For the 300 to 450 genotyped donors, about 81% fell within the Caucasian-associated ancestry cluster. Study results and caveats: Researchers reported in a later analysis that common viral pathogens appeared linked to several top clusters. One cluster of highly shared sequence variants probably arose as a sequencing artifact.

From germline, CDR1 is ENHRY and CDR2 SYGVKD. Trimming left V 8 bases short and J 8 bases short, with 16 bases between. The CDR3 length is 13 residues. This clonotype originated in a man aged 35 to 55 in good health and CMV-seronegative. The rearrangement links TRBV10-3 to TRBJ2-1, with D perhaps TRBD2 (6 bases). Sequencing used PBMCs. CDR3 DNA: TGTGCCATCCTGGGCGGGGCCCTCGATGAGCAGTTCTTC. Translating gives CAILGGALDEQFF.